Shown below are 6 T cell receptor beta chains from a single sample sequenced in a study of T cells after yellow fever vaccination. Using its own MiXCR run on the 5' RACE reads, TCRdb lists one record per CDR3 protein. The sample has approximately 150,000 distinct CDR3 sequences; around 8.5% are singletons. The material sequenced was CD8+ T cells sorted from PBMCs, taken 45 days after the yellow fever booster vaccination. The receptors derive from a man between 18 and 35 years old who received the YFV17D yellow fever vaccine.

This clonotype was recorded a few times. The rearrangement links TRBV7-9 to TRBJ1-2, with TRBD1 matching over 7 bases. Germline V gene lookup returns CDR1 SEHNR and CDR2 FQNEAQ (reference sequence). The CDR3 has 19 residues. Trimming took 4 bases from V and 5 from J; bases not matched to a gene: 22. This chain's CDR3 is CASSSNSEKKGAQSYGYTF. The CDR3 nucleotides are TGTGCCAGCAGCTCGAATTCTGAGAAAAAGGGGGCGCAAAGTTATGGCTACACCTTC.

This clonotype was found a few times. The J gene is TRBJ1-6, the V gene TRBV4-1; D is possibly TRBD1 (6 bases). The CDR3 sequence is 14 residues long. V lost 6 bases, J lost 7 bases, and 13 bases lay in between. Germline-derived CDR1 and CDR2 are MGHRA and YSYEKL. DNA of the CDR3: TGCGCCAGCAGTCCGTACAGGGAAAATTCACCCCTCCACTTT. Its translation: CASSPYRENSPLHF.

This clonotype was seen a few times. The rearrangement links TRBV3-1 to TRBJ1-2, with 7 bases fitting TRBD1. Germline assignment: CDR1 LGHDT and CDR2 YNNKEL (reference sequence). The J segment lost 4 bases and the V segment lost 1 base, leaving 6 bases of the junction unmatched. This CDR3 spans 15 amino acids. The CDR3 protein is CASSQAGDSTYGYTF. CDR3 coding DNA: TGTGCCAGCAGCCAAGCGGGGGACAGCACCTATGGCTACACCTTC.

The chain combines TRBV11-2 with TRBJ2-5; TRBD1 aligns across 9 bases. The CDR3 contains 16 residues. Trimming at V came to 5 bases and at J to 4 bases, leaving 11 bases not matched to a gene. Germline values: CDR1 SGHAT, CDR2 FQNNGV. CDR3 loop: CASSPHMTGGTETQYF. CDR3 DNA sequence: TGTGCCAGCAGCCCACACATGACAGGGGGAACAGAGACCCAGTACTTC.

This clonotype showed up many times. The rearrangement joins TRBV7-2 to TRBJ2-7, with a possible D match to TRBD1 (5 bases). Germline lookup yields CDR1 SGHTA and CDR2 FQGNSA. The CDR3 extends over 12 amino acids. Trimming pared 3 bases from V and 4 bases from J, leaving 7 bases between. The CDR3: CASSFPGYEQYV. CDR3 DNA: TGTGCCAGCAGCTTTCCAGGGTACGAGCAGTACGTC.

This clonotype has just a few counts. This chain links TRBV11-2 with TRBJ2-1; 11 bases match TRBD2. Germline CDR1 is SGHAT and CDR2 is FQNNGV. This CDR3 comprises 17 residues. The V and J ends lost 3 bases and 9 bases, in that order; junction bases with no gene match: 13. CDR3 nucleotides: TGTGCCAGCAGCTTTACCAGGGGACTAGCGGAGCCCGGTGAGCAGTTCTTC. Amino acids: CASSFTRGLAEPGEQFF. Variable domain in full (rest from reference TRBV11-2 and TRBJ2-1): EAGVAQSPRYKIIEKRQSVAFWCNPISGHATLYWYQQILGQGPKLLIQFQNNGVVDDSQLPKDRFSAERLKGVDSTLKIQPAKLEDSAVYLCASSFTRGLAEPGEQFFGPGTRLTVL.